This T cell receptor beta chain derives from a study of shared clonotypes between healthy human individuals. The wider study: CD4 naive cells filled three plates per donor, CD4 memory three, CD8 naive two and CD8 memory one.

With 0 bases removed from V and 0 bases from J, the gap between germline ends came to 6 bases. CDR1 is MNHEY and CDR2 is SMNVEV in the germline V gene (reference sequence). The CDR3 sequence is 15 residues long. Nashville, Tennessee was home to all donors, each a Caucasian adult. Assay: immunoSEQ multiplex PCR; the TCRdb copy retains only in-frame clones and omits some. Counted here are roughly 110,000 clones, around 71% occurring once; the ten biggest clones make up just under 25%. In its sample, this clone was seen a few times. What was sequenced was memory CD8+ T cells sorted from blood. Subset described: CD45RO+ cells pooled with CCR7-negative TemRA cells. The chain combines TRBV27 with TRBJ1-3, with no clear D. This TCR was recovered from a woman under 40 in good health. In nucleotides, the CDR3 is TGTGCCAGCAGTTTATCGCCGTCCTCTGGAAACACCATATATTTT. Amino acids: CASSLSPSSGNTIYF.